This TCR beta chain was sequenced during a study of blood T cell repertoires in COVID-19. The CDR3 runs 14 residues. The V gene lost 1 base and the J gene lost 6 bases, with 13 bases spanning the gap. CDR1 is SGHVS and CDR2 is FNYEAQ in the germline V gene. Measured with immunoSEQ multiplex PCR; TCRdb has only the in-frame clones, and not every one. This table has around 50,000 clones, around 80% appearing once. The sample was peripheral blood. The TCR comes from an elderly woman with acute or convalescent COVID-19. The chain employs TRBV7-6 and TRBJ2-7; D gene unclear. The CDR3 sequence: CASSLDGQVGEQYF. In DNA form, the CDR3 reads TGTGCCAGCAGCTTAGATGGGCAGGTGGGCGAGCAGTACTTC. The full variable domain, completed using reference TRBV7-6 and TRBJ2-7, is GAGVSQSPRYKVTKRGQDVALRCDPISGHVSLYWYRQALGQGPEFLTYFNYEAQQDKSGLPNDRFSAERPEGSISTLTIQRTEQRDSAMYRCASSLDGQVGEQYFGPGTRLTVT.